Listed here are 10 T cell receptor beta chains from one sample, sequenced in a study of blood T cell repertoires in COVID-19. The table came from immunoSEQ multiplex PCR; TCRdb's copy has only in-frame clones and leaves some out. The table has roughly 100,000 clones, about nine tenths seen once; the top ten hold 1.9%. The sequencing sample was made of peripheral blood. Receptors originate from a woman aged 50 to 60 with COVID-19, enrolled during active disease.

This rearrangement joins TRBV19 to TRBJ1-1; TRBD1 aligns across 9 bases. V was clipped by 4 bases and J by 4 bases; unmatched bases: 4. The CDR3 is made up of 14 amino acids. Germline lookup yields CDR1 LNHDA and CDR2 SQIVND (reference sequence). The CDR3 nucleotides read TGTGCCAGTAGTAAGGGGACAGGGAGCACTGAAGCTTTCTTT. It yields the protein CASSKGTGSTEAFF.

The chain joins TRBV25-1 to TRBJ2-2, with D possibly being TRBD2 (5 bases). This CDR3 contains 13 residues. The V end was cut by 6 bases, the J end by 7 bases, with 12 bases between. Germline lookup yields CDR1 MGHDK and CDR2 SYGVNS. The CDR3 DNA follows: TGTGCCAGCAGCCGGGTCGGGGTCGGGGAGCTGTTTTTT. Translated, it gives CASSRVGVGELFF.

This CDR3 reads CAWSTGTGRFYGYTF. As DNA, the CDR3 is TGTGCCTGGAGTACAGGGACAGGGAGATTCTATGGCTACACCTTC. The rearrangement joins TRBV30 to TRBJ1-2, with 9 nucleotides matching TRBD1. Germline CDR1 is GTSNPN and CDR2 is SVGIG (reference sequence). This CDR3 has 15 residues. The V segment lost 2 bases and the J segment 4 bases; nucleotides outside the gene matches: 8.

The chain uses TRBV19 and TRBJ2-2, with 8 nucleotides matching TRBD1. With 7 bases clipped from V and 3 bases from J, the junction kept 7 bases outside the gene matches. The CDR3 runs 15 residues. Per the germline V gene, CDR1 is LNHDA and CDR2 is SQIVND (reference sequence). Written as DNA, the CDR3 is TGTGCCAGTACCTCCCGGGACAGGCACACCGGGGAGCTGTTTTTT. Its translation: CASTSRDRHTGELFF.

J is TRBJ1-5 and V is TRBV10-3; 10 bases map to TRBD1. V lost 6 bases and J lost 4; bases outside the gene matches: 3. The CDR3 has 14 residues. In germline, CDR1 is ENHRY, CDR2 SYGVKD. CDR3 residues: CAISGTGENQPQHF. In DNA, the CDR3 is TGTGCCATCAGCGGGACAGGGGAAAATCAGCCCCAGCATTTT.

This chain joins TRBV30 and TRBJ1-2, with D unclear. The CDR3 runs 12 residues. V lost 0 bases and J lost 7, with 9 bases in between. The V gene's germline CDR1 is GTSNPN and CDR2 SVGIG (reference sequence). CDR3 residues: CAWSVRGAGYTF. The CDR3 DNA reads as TGTGCCTGGAGTGTACGGGGTGCTGGCTACACCTTC.

V usage is TRBV14 and J usage is TRBJ1-1, with 10 bases aligning to TRBD1. CDR1 SGHDN and CDR2 FVKESK come from the germline V gene. The trim removed 1 base at V and 0 bases at J, leaving 5 bases unmatched. The CDR3 length is 17 residues. CDR3 coding DNA: TGTGCCAGCAGCCAAGCGGGACAGGGGTTGATGAACACTGAAGCTTTCTTT. This translates into CASSQAGQGLMNTEAFF.

V and J are TRBV5-6 and TRBJ1-1; D gene unclear. V lost 0 bases to trimming and J lost 6 bases, with 9 bases between them. The germline V gene has CDR1 SGHDT and CDR2 YYEEEE. The CDR3 is 13 amino acids. The CDR3 coding sequence is TGTGCCAGCAGCTTGGTCAGGTACGCTGAAGCTTTCTTT. Its protein product is CASSLVRYAEAFF.

J is TRBJ1-5 and V is TRBV5-5; D not resolved. The CDR3 covers 16 residues. V was shortened by 0 bases and J by 8 bases, with 18 bases between the two germline ends. Germline values: CDR1 SGHKS, CDR2 YYEKEE (reference sequence). CDR3: CASSLAFNRRSEPQHF. CDR3 DNA sequence: TGTGCCAGCAGCTTGGCCTTCAACAGAAGGTCGGAGCCCCAGCATTTT.

The CDR3 sequence: CASSDQDSFFYGYTF. CDR3 sequence (DNA): TGTGCCAGCAGCGACCAGGACAGTTTTTTCTATGGCTACACCTTC. The rearrangement uses TRBV6-5 and TRBJ1-2; perhaps TRBD1 as D (6 bases). Deletions cut 6 bases from V and 4 bases from J, with 18 bases between. Germline V gene lookup returns CDR1 MNHEY and CDR2 SVGAGI. The CDR3 extends over 15 amino acids.